Listed below are T cell receptor beta chains from one sample, sequenced in a study of blood T cells in healthy people across ages. TCRdb itself ran the 5' RACE reads through MiXCR, one entry per CDR3 protein. The table includes roughly 1.5 million distinct CDR3 sequences, roughly 43% detected once. The sequenced sample was blood. The receptors were sampled from a woman aged 18-29 years in good health. Both conserved end residues are part of each CDR3. Fields, in order: J gene, D gene, CDR3 length, V gene, clone size, CDR3 protein, CDR3 DNA. The D gene is left open where the match is weak. Some rows mark clone size as missing; the rest say once, few, many or name a class of expanded clone.

J gene: TRBJ2-1; D gene: TRBD1; CDR3 length: 15; V gene: TRBV24-1; clone size: NA; CDR3 protein: CATSEGQGARDEQFF; CDR3 DNA: TGTGCCACCAGTGAGGGACAGGGGGCAAGGGATGAGCAGTTCTTC
J gene: TRBJ1-5; D gene: NA; CDR3 length: 14; V gene: TRBV3-1; clone size: few; CDR3 protein: CASSQGREGQPQHF; CDR3 DNA: TGTGCCAGCAGCCAGGGCAGGGAAGGTCAGCCCCAGCATTTT
J gene: TRBJ2-5; D gene: NA; CDR3 length: 14; V gene: TRBV5-8; clone size: few; CDR3 protein: CASSLWAAKETQYF; CDR3 DNA: TGTGCCAGCAGCTTGTGGGCAGCTAAAGAGACCCAGTACTTC
J gene: TRBJ2-7; D gene: NA; CDR3 length: 14; V gene: TRBV28; clone size: NA; CDR3 protein: CASRLVGSYYEQYF; CDR3 DNA: TGTGCCAGCAGGTTAGTGGGCAGCTACTACGAGCAGTACTTC
J gene: TRBJ1-1; D gene: NA; CDR3 length: 13; V gene: TRBV28; clone size: NA; CDR3 protein: CASSSHPVNEAFF; CDR3 DNA: TGTGCCAGCAGTTCTCACCCCGTAAATGAAGCTTTCTTT
J gene: TRBJ2-5; D gene: NA; CDR3 length: 14; V gene: TRBV29-1; clone size: NA; CDR3 protein: CSVGGGSRVETQYF; CDR3 DNA: TGCAGCGTTGGAGGGGGTTCAAGGGTAGAGACCCAGTACTTC
J gene: TRBJ2-7; D gene: NA; CDR3 length: 14; V gene: TRBV15; clone size: NA; CDR3 protein: CAATSGLTSYEQYF; CDR3 DNA: TGTGCCGCTACCTCAGGACTAACCTCCTACGAGCAGTACTTC
J gene: TRBJ2-3; D gene: TRBD2; CDR3 length: 17; V gene: TRBV6-2/TRBV6-3; clone size: NA; CDR3 protein: CASSASGTSGRRDTQYF; CDR3 DNA: TGTGCCAGCAGTGCGTCCGGGACTAGCGGGAGGAGAGATACGCAGTATTTT
J gene: TRBJ1-2; D gene: NA; CDR3 length: 15; V gene: TRBV27; clone size: few; CDR3 protein: CASSFSRLQGGGYTF; CDR3 DNA: TGTGCCAGCAGTTTTTCTCGCCTCCAGGGTGGTGGCTACACCTTC
J gene: TRBJ1-6; D gene: NA; CDR3 length: 13; V gene: TRBV20-1; clone size: few; CDR3 protein: CSATDSYNSPLHF; CDR3 DNA: TGCAGTGCTACCGACAGCTATAATTCACCCCTCCACTTT
J gene: TRBJ1-2; D gene: NA; CDR3 length: 14; V gene: TRBV7-6; clone size: NA; CDR3 protein: CASSLHAGNYGYTF; CDR3 DNA: TGTGCCAGCAGCTTACATGCAGGGAACTATGGCTACACCTTC
J gene: TRBJ2-3; D gene: NA; CDR3 length: 16; V gene: TRBV21-1; clone size: NA; CDR3 protein: CASSKATVPLPDTQYF; CDR3 DNA: TGTGCCAGCAGCAAAGCGACAGTACCTCTCCCAGATACGCAGTATTTT
J gene: TRBJ2-1; D gene: NA; CDR3 length: 13; V gene: TRBV20-1; clone size: once; CDR3 protein: CSAFPLAKETQFF; CDR3 DNA: TGCAGTGCCTTCCCACTAGCCAAAGAGACCCAGTTCTTC
J gene: TRBJ2-1; D gene: NA; CDR3 length: 14; V gene: TRBV9; clone size: few; CDR3 protein: CASSTRTAGDEQFF; CDR3 DNA: TGTGCCAGCAGCACCAGGACAGCCGGGGATGAGCAGTTCTTC
J gene: TRBJ2-5; D gene: NA; CDR3 length: 13; V gene: TRBV28; clone size: NA; CDR3 protein: CASSFSWGSEQYF; CDR3 DNA: TGTGCCAGCAGTTTTTCGTGGGGGAGTGAGCAGTACTTC
J gene: TRBJ1-3; D gene: TRBD1; CDR3 length: 20; V gene: TRBV4-3; clone size: NA; CDR3 protein: CASGQAYRDRGYDSGNTIYF; CDR3 DNA: TGCGCCAGCGGCCAAGCTTACCGGGACAGGGGTTATGACTCTGGAAACACCATATATTTT
J gene: TRBJ2-5; D gene: NA; CDR3 length: 12; V gene: TRBV27; clone size: NA; CDR3 protein: CASISAGNEQYF; CDR3 DNA: TGTGCCAGCATTTCAGCTGGGAATGAGCAGTACTTC
J gene: TRBJ1-1; D gene: NA; CDR3 length: 14; V gene: TRBV4-1; clone size: NA; CDR3 protein: CASSQGEGNTEAFF; CDR3 DNA: TGCGCCAGCAGCCAGGGCGAGGGGAACACTGAAGCTTTCTTT
J gene: TRBJ2-7; D gene: NA; CDR3 length: 17; V gene: TRBV3-1; clone size: once; CDR3 protein: CASQFSGTGVFPKEQYF; CDR3 DNA: TGTGCCAGCCAATTCTCGGGGACCGGGGTTTTTCCGAAGGAGCAGTACTTC
J gene: TRBJ2-5; D gene: TRBD2; CDR3 length: 13; V gene: TRBV28; clone size: NA; CDR3 protein: CASTLAGTETQYF; CDR3 DNA: TGTGCCAGCACCCTAGCGGGTACGGAGACCCAGTACTTC
J gene: TRBJ1-1; D gene: NA; CDR3 length: 13; V gene: TRBV29-1; clone size: NA; CDR3 protein: CSAAGAPNTEVFF; CDR3 DNA: TGCAGCGCCGCCGGGGCCCCAAACACTGAAGTTTTCTTT
J gene: TRBJ2-7; D gene: TRBD1; CDR3 length: 16; V gene: TRBV7-9; clone size: NA; CDR3 protein: CASSSDDRGSYNEQYF; CDR3 DNA: TGTGCCAGCAGCTCCGACGACAGGGGTTCCTACAATGAGCAGTACTTC
J gene: TRBJ2-5; D gene: TRBD1; CDR3 length: 17; V gene: TRBV12-3/TRBV12-4; clone size: few; CDR3 protein: CASSLAVGTGFQETQYF; CDR3 DNA: TGTGCCAGCAGTTTAGCGGTTGGGACAGGTTTCCAAGAGACCCAGTACTTC
J gene: TRBJ2-1; D gene: TRBD2; CDR3 length: 14; V gene: TRBV2; clone size: few; CDR3 protein: CASSGLAVNNEQFF; CDR3 DNA: TGTGCCAGCAGTGGTCTAGCGGTGAACAATGAGCAGTTCTTC
J gene: TRBJ2-3; D gene: NA; CDR3 length: 17; V gene: TRBV12-5; clone size: NA; CDR3 protein: CASGSTQTGDLSDTQYF; CDR3 DNA: TGTGCTAGTGGTTCAACCCAGACTGGCGACCTCTCAGATACGCAGTATTTT
J gene: TRBJ2-3; D gene: NA; CDR3 length: 15; V gene: TRBV2; clone size: NA; CDR3 protein: CASSEGRLRTDTQYF; CDR3 DNA: TGTGCCAGCAGTGAGGGCAGATTGCGCACAGATACGCAGTATTTT
J gene: TRBJ1-2; D gene: NA; CDR3 length: 16; V gene: TRBV4-3; clone size: few; CDR3 protein: CASSQEGGGALSGYTF; CDR3 DNA: TGCGCCAGCAGCCAAGAAGGGGGAGGGGCGCTGAGCGGCTACACCTTC
J gene: TRBJ2-7; D gene: NA; CDR3 length: 15; V gene: TRBV15; clone size: NA; CDR3 protein: CATSRERSSYNEQYF; CDR3 DNA: TGTGCCACCAGCAGAGAGAGGAGCTCCTACAATGAGCAGTACTTC
J gene: TRBJ2-5; D gene: NA; CDR3 length: 13; V gene: TRBV2; clone size: NA; CDR3 protein: CASSGDLSETQYF; CDR3 DNA: TGTGCCAGCAGTGGAGACTTGTCAGAGACCCAGTACTTC
J gene: TRBJ1-1; D gene: NA; CDR3 length: 14; V gene: TRBV7-2; clone size: NA; CDR3 protein: CASSHDRWNTEAFF; CDR3 DNA: TGTGCCAGCAGCCATGACAGGTGGAACACTGAAGCTTTCTTT
J gene: TRBJ1-6; D gene: TRBD1; CDR3 length: 17; V gene: TRBV4-3; clone size: NA; CDR3 protein: CASSHVTGGTYNSPLHF; CDR3 DNA: TGCGCCAGCAGCCACGTCACAGGGGGCACCTATAATTCACCCCTCCACTTT
J gene: TRBJ2-2; D gene: TRBD2; CDR3 length: 16; V gene: TRBV3-1; clone size: few; CDR3 protein: CASSQIAGVNTGELFF; CDR3 DNA: TGTGCCAGCAGCCAAATAGCGGGTGTGAACACCGGGGAGCTGTTTTTT
J gene: TRBJ1-6; D gene: NA; CDR3 length: 18; V gene: TRBV4-1; clone size: NA; CDR3 protein: CASSQDPQIARINSPLHF; CDR3 DNA: TGCGCCAGCAGCCAAGATCCCCAGATCGCTCGGATCAATTCACCCCTCCACTTT
J gene: TRBJ2-1; D gene: TRBD2; CDR3 length: 15; V gene: TRBV9; clone size: NA; CDR3 protein: CASSVAAGYQETQFF; CDR3 DNA: TGTGCCAGCAGCGTAGCAGCGGGGTACCAAGAGACCCAGTTCTTC
J gene: TRBJ1-1; D gene: TRBD1; CDR3 length: 17; V gene: TRBV5-6; clone size: NA; CDR3 protein: CASSLVGRQGSRTEAFF; CDR3 DNA: TGTGCCAGCAGCTTGGTGGGACGACAGGGGAGTCGTACTGAAGCTTTCTTT
J gene: TRBJ2-1; D gene: TRBD2; CDR3 length: 13; V gene: TRBV7-2; clone size: NA; CDR3 protein: CASSPSSGIFPFF; CDR3 DNA: TGTGCCAGCAGCCCCTCTAGCGGGATCTTTCCGTTCTTC
J gene: TRBJ1-1; D gene: NA; CDR3 length: 12; V gene: TRBV9; clone size: few; CDR3 protein: CASSGGATEAFF; CDR3 DNA: TGTGCCAGCAGCGGGGGGGCCACTGAAGCTTTCTTT
J gene: TRBJ2-5; D gene: TRBD1; CDR3 length: 17; V gene: TRBV28; clone size: NA; CDR3 protein: CASSLGALVDRVETQYF; CDR3 DNA: TGTGCCAGCAGTTTAGGGGCCTTGGTGGACAGGGTCGAGACCCAGTACTTC
J gene: TRBJ1-1; D gene: NA; CDR3 length: 12; V gene: TRBV25-1; clone size: NA; CDR3 protein: CASKLSGTEAFF; CDR3 DNA: TGTGCCAGCAAATTGTCGGGGACTGAAGCTTTCTTT
J gene: TRBJ2-5; D gene: NA; CDR3 length: 15; V gene: TRBV4-1; clone size: NA; CDR3 protein: CASSQVRLRYNEQYF; CDR3 DNA: TGCGCCAGCAGCCAAGTTCGTCTCCGCTACAATGAGCAGTACTTC
J gene: TRBJ2-1; D gene: NA; CDR3 length: 15; V gene: TRBV6-2/TRBV6-3; clone size: NA; CDR3 protein: CASSDLRGDYNEQFF; CDR3 DNA: TGTGCCAGCAGTGACCTTAGGGGGGATTACAATGAGCAGTTCTTC
J gene: TRBJ2-2; D gene: NA; CDR3 length: 16; V gene: TRBV4-3; clone size: NA; CDR3 protein: CASSQDGGQGTGELFF; CDR3 DNA: TGCGCCAGCAGCCAAGATGGGGGACAAGGGACCGGGGAGCTGTTTTTT
J gene: TRBJ2-1; D gene: TRBD2; CDR3 length: 15; V gene: TRBV9; clone size: once; CDR3 protein: CASSQIAGDYNEQFF; CDR3 DNA: TGTGCCAGCAGCCAAATAGCGGGAGACTACAATGAGCAGTTCTTC
J gene: TRBJ1-2; D gene: NA; CDR3 length: 11; V gene: TRBV20-1; clone size: once; CDR3 protein: CSGEGLYGYTF; CDR3 DNA: TGCAGTGGGGAGGGCCTCTATGGCTACACCTTC
J gene: TRBJ1-1; D gene: NA; CDR3 length: 14; V gene: TRBV2; clone size: NA; CDR3 protein: CASRTTVYGAEAFF; CDR3 DNA: TGTGCCAGCAGAACGACGGTTTACGGGGCTGAAGCTTTCTTT
J gene: TRBJ2-7; D gene: TRBD1; CDR3 length: 16; V gene: TRBV4-3; clone size: NA; CDR3 protein: CASSQDTGTGEGEQYF; CDR3 DNA: TGCGCCAGCAGCCAAGATACCGGGACAGGGGAAGGCGAGCAGTACTTC